Listed below are T cell receptor beta chains from one sample, sequenced in a study of response to subunit inactivated influenza vaccine. One entry per CDR3 protein, called by TCRdb with MiXCR from the RT-PCR reads. The data contain 650,000 or so distinct CDR3 sequences, around 13% of them seen just once; the ten biggest clones take up less than 8.5%. Specimen: PBMCs from blood, collected less than 15 days before vaccination. These receptors were collected from a man in his forties or fifties who received an inactivated influenza vaccine. Both conserved end residues are part of each CDR3. Some rows mark clone size as missing; the rest say once, few, many or name a class of expanded clone.

j_call clone_size v_call cdr3_aa
TRBJ1-3 few TRBV5-1 CASSFTGGRSSVAGNTIYF
TRBJ1-2 - TRBV28 CASSRDARGSYGYTF
TRBJ2-7 - TRBV27 CASSLLSLGQGIYEQYF
TRBJ2-5 few TRBV3-1 CASSQASGIQRETQYF
TRBJ1-2 few TRBV12-3/TRBV12-4 CASSPPTGVDYGYTF
TRBJ2-4 few TRBV3-1 CASSQDYKNIQYF
TRBJ2-5 many TRBV7-2 CASSPPLSGTEETQYF
TRBJ1-4 - TRBV2 CASSEVGFATNEKLFF
TRBJ2-1 - TRBV7-2 CASSLVAGSNEQFF
TRBJ2-3 many TRBV20-1 CSAIKPSGGTDTQYF
TRBJ2-7 few TRBV28 CASSDPGLAAYEQYF
TRBJ2-5 few TRBV6-2/TRBV6-3 CASTSTGGSQETQYF
TRBJ2-7 - TRBV20-1 CSAREDGRSSYEQYF
TRBJ2-7 - TRBV23-1 CASSELTLVILIEQYF
TRBJ2-5 few TRBV5-1 CASSPDTRETQYF
TRBJ1-1 few TRBV15 CATSVTANTEAFF
TRBJ1-2 - TRBV5-1 CASSTGQGSNYGYTF
TRBJ2-7 - TRBV20-1 CSARGTSGRIGSSYEKYF
TRBJ2-1 few TRBV5-1 CASSLKETGKQFF
TRBJ1-2 - TRBV12-3/TRBV12-4 CASSLIQSGYGYTF
TRBJ2-1 - TRBV20-1 CSALMGGGRWRNEQFF
TRBJ1-2 - TRBV6-5 CASSYLSGGEYGYTF
TRBJ1-2 - TRBV3-1 CASSQDTFNYGYTF
TRBJ2-7 once TRBV20-1 CSARLPGTAINEQYF
TRBJ2-2 - TRBV4-3 CASSPTRGELFF
TRBJ2-1 few TRBV9 CASSVASGRAKDSEQFF
TRBJ2-5 many TRBV24-1 CATSDPGALQETQYF